The text below deals with one T cell receptor beta chain. As yet, its antigen is unknown. This sample was taken from a study of shared clonotypes between healthy human individuals. Study-level findings and limits: When naive CD4 clonotypes were compared across several donors, approximately 5% were shared.

Over several immunoSEQ plates, each subset's genomic DNA was distributed in even portions. The input for sorted-subset replicate PCRs was about 0.2 ug DNA, tens of thousands of T cell genomes. Profiled with immunoSEQ multiplex PCR; TCRdb holds only in-frame clones, not every one. The table records around 1.4 million clones, 97% to 99% of them present only once. Germline CDR1 and CDR2: SNHLY and FYNNEI. V shed 8 bases, J shed 5 bases, and the junction held 8 bases outside the gene matches. The CDR3 is 13 amino acids. The specimen sequenced was naive CD4+ T cells sorted from blood. Subset given: CD45RA+ positively selected. This chain uses TRBV2 with TRBJ2-5; 7 nucleotides line up with TRBD2. This receptor was taken from a man aged 25-40 years in good health. The CDR3: CASSTTSSETQYF. In DNA form, the CDR3 reads TGTGCCAGCTCAACGACTAGCTCGGAGACCCAGTACTTC. Filled out from reference TRBV2 and TRBJ2-5, the complete variable domain reads EPEVTQTPSHQVTQMGQEVILRCVPISNHLYFYWYRQILGQKVEFLVSFYNNEISEKSEIFDDQFSVERPDGSNFTLKIRSTKLEDSAMYFCASSTTSSETQYFGPGTRLLVL.